Detailed here is one T cell receptor (beta chain). Its antigen is unknown. Base qualities are not at hand, and no much larger clone is one base apart. The data were obtained in a study of cytomegalovirus exposure and HLA in healthy donors (dated by TCRdb to 2017 to 2019). For context, the study as a whole: An earlier analysis of approximately 550 of the donors reported approximately 270 Gb of sequence data and 120 million or so unique TCR beta sequences from some 180 million T cells. Roughly 300 gigabases of sequencing data and approximately 80 million unique TCR sequences were included in an early release covering roughly 600 HLA-typed donors. Of the roughly 390 genotyped donors, roughly 80% were placed in the genetic ancestry cluster associated with self-reported Caucasian donors. The study aimed to test whether cataloging public T cell receptors could reveal signatures of past pathogen exposure. Using immunosequencing, the study profiled T cell repertoires from 666 subjects and related those repertoires to cytomegalovirus serostatus. Along with the roughly 700-subject first cohort, a separate validation cohort of 120 different subjects was used. The study combined high-throughput TCR immunosequencing, statistical association of individual TCRs with disease status, and machine learning to predict cytomegalovirus infection status. A later analysis re-analyzed previously published TCR beta repertoires from 660 or so donors and added high-resolution HLA genotyping to study TCR occurrence patterns. In the later analysis, no new phenotypic data were used to find candidate immune exposures; instead, reliance was placed on TCR beta sequences and their occurrence across donors. In an earlier analysis of roughly 540 of the donors, high-throughput TCR beta sequencing was used to judge whether each TCR beta V gene segment behaved as functional or pseudogenic. Donor age, sex, ethnicity and CMV serostatus were compiled together with the repertoire data. A later genetic analysis used genome-wide SNP genotypes for about 60% of the roughly 700 donors, treating that subset as a discovery cohort. Every discovery cohort repertoire had been produced on one sequencing platform. HLA typing covered class I and class II loci at four-digit resolution. The number of typed donors differed by locus: about 620-630 for A, B, C, DRB1 and DQB1; 522 for DQA1; approximately 600 for DPA1; and some 430 for DPB1. Several DR-DQ haplotypes were handled as single units for association and clustering, since linkage in the cohort was strong. Among 300 to 450 genotyped donors of the cohort, an average of roughly 240,000 unique TCR beta nucleotide sequences were sequenced per donor, roughly 20% of them non-productive. General findings and caveats noted by the study authors: Several of the top co-occurrence clusters appeared to be linked to parvovirus B19, influenza, CMV and Epstein-Barr virus, according to a later analysis. Specific HLA alleles were associated with roughly 16,000 TCR beta sequences at a false discovery rate of 0.05 in a later analysis. Compared with equally common non-associated chains, HLA-associated TCR beta chains in a later analysis were more clonally expanded and had lower generation probabilities. The cohort was sequenced for TCR beta chains only, and without alpha or paired-chain data the features that could be detected were limited. Presence/absence analyses assumed roughly uniform sequencing depth across donors, an assumption that may not hold. The 87-base-pair reads could not distinguish some IMGT-functional V segments, including TRBV6-2 and TRBV6-3, so those segments were excluded. A later analysis found that TCR association rates varied across HLA loci, with DRB1 alleles showing the most associated TCRs and HLA-C alleles the fewest. According to a later analysis, most CMV-associated TCR beta chains appeared to be HLA-restricted, and the HLA associations seemed to be driven largely by CMV exposure. The authors suggested that the approach could potentially be extended to other disease states and immunological phenotypes. Because some donors lacked HLA typing at each locus, the association tests relied only on the typed subset. A group of highly shared sequence variants was considered likely to be a technical artifact of the sequencing pipeline. An earlier analysis of around 500 of the donors showed that most TCR beta V segments appeared in productive rearrangements either about 87% or about 30% of the time, which broadly matched IMGT annotations. The only immune exposure information available for the cohort was CMV serostatus. A further reported finding was that TCR beta sequences accurately predicted the HLA-A and HLA-B alleles for most subjects in the first cohort. A few of the identified cytomegalovirus-associated TCR beta chains were confirmed in vitro to be specific for cytomegalovirus antigens. Correlated functional status among segregating V segments might be attributable to linkage disequilibrium, but an unknown experimental factor could not be ruled out. In a later genetic analysis, fewer N-insertions in productive TCRs were reported among donors in an Asian-associated ancestry cluster than the roughly 710-donor mean. The earlier analysis of a few hundred of the donors excluded over 15 rarely observed V segments, including chromosome 9 orphons, because counts were too low. The study listed around 160 TCR beta chains as associated with cytomegalovirus. When HLA alleles, especially DR and DQ, strongly co-occurred, TCR associations were difficult to assign to individual alleles. Most TCR sequences were observed very rarely across donors, whereas some public TCRs were present in many individuals. Cytomegalovirus status was reported to be diagnosed by the classifier with high specificity and sensitivity in both the original and validation cohorts. V-gene and J-gene trimming of TCR beta chains was associated with a missense DCLRE1C variant in a later genetic analysis, and the association was replicated in an independent cohort.

Library method: the immunoSEQ multiplex PCR assay. A mixture of 60 forward primers for TCR Vbeta segments and 13 reverse primers for TCR Jbeta segments was used in the multiplex PCR. The CDR3 region of rearranged TCR beta genes was amplified from genomic DNA by a multiplex PCR assay. On the Illumina HiSeq System, the amplified TCR beta libraries were sequenced as 87-base-pair reads. The source study handled its data this way. Across the 600 to 700 repertoires, a later analysis counted some 80 million unique TCR beta chains, 9.5 million to 13 million of which were shared by at least two donors. Raw reads were error-corrected and collapsed into unique sequences by a nearest-neighbor algorithm in which closely related sequences were merged to remove PCR and sequencing errors. CDR3 sequences were aligned to IMGT reference sequences to assign V, D and J gene segments. For a sequence to be retained, at least a six-nucleotide match to both a V gene segment and a J gene segment was required. Rearrangements were called productive when the CDR3 lacked stop codons and stayed in frame with V and J; all others were non-productive. CDR3 was defined according to IMGT convention as the region running from the second conserved V-encoded cysteine to the conserved J-encoded phenylalanine. Sequences without an unambiguous match to a single V gene segment were excluded from the earlier analysis of approximately 600 of the donors. An earlier analysis of several hundred of the donors called V segments functional above 56.7% productive rearrangements and segregating when the between-donor standard deviation exceeded 5%. A statistical classification framework was built to diagnose cytomegalovirus status from the catalog of TCR beta chain sequences. In a later analysis, TCR nucleotide sequences were compared against IMGT/GENE-DB human TR gene sequences so that V and J genes could be assigned. In a later analysis, CDR3 sequences and most-parsimonious VDJ recombination scenarios were assigned using the TCRdist pipeline. In a later analysis, each TCR beta chain was defined by its CDR3 amino acid sequence together with its V-gene family, and reads lacking a unique V-gene family were excluded. In a later analysis, a few hundred highly shared, low-generation-probability nucleotide sequences were removed to address suspected cross-contamination and a sequencing artifact. A later analysis calculated a clonal expansion index for each public chain from normalized within-repertoire ranks of inferred template counts. In a later analysis, generation probabilities were computed using a VDJ recombination model fitted to out-of-frame rearrangements, and the results were checked against IGoR. In a later analysis, TCR-TCR, TCR-HLA and TCR-CMV co-occurrence was scored with hypergeometric tests, and a repertoire-size bias correction was applied to TCR pairs. In a later analysis, false discovery rates were estimated by permuting HLA or CMV assignments 20 times. In a later analysis, co-occurring TCRs were grouped with DBSCAN, and TCRdist sequence similarity was added when clustering was performed within HLA-allele-positive subsets. Repertoires with fewer than 30,000 or more than 120,000 public chains were left out of co-occurrence clustering, as were a few repertoires with anomalous nucleotide sharing. Held by TCRdb, this immuneACCESS table contains in-frame sequences only and omits some clones. Under half of the omission traces to an unresolved V gene where checked; the cause of the rest is unknown. V and J calls and clone size follow that table, whereas D and trimming were derived from the DNA. The sample records 150,000 to 200,000 clones, 75% to 80% of which are singletons. The ten most abundant clones make up 2% to 3% of the sample.

In total, roughly 670 healthy bone marrow donors made up the cohort. At the time of sampling, all cohort members were nominally healthy, though unrecorded immune exposures were likely present. The donor tested CMV seropositive, placing the donor among the roughly 270 seropositive members of the cohort. Each donor provided a peripheral blood sample, and peripheral blood mononuclear cells were used for TCR beta sequencing. The Qiagen DNeasy Blood Extraction Kit was used to extract genomic DNA from the blood cell samples. Germline trimming amounts to 2 bases on V and 8 bases on J, with 14 as the count of junction bases outside the gene matches. CDR1 and CDR2 were assigned from the germline V gene as MNHNS and SASEGT. Measured from the cysteine to the phenylalanine, the CDR3 is 16 residues long. Only the CDR3 part of the read is kept: 48 bases, read in frame from the first base.

Sequenced material: PBMCs. This clonotype was obtained from a middle-aged woman in good health and CMV-seropositive. The rearranged segments are TRBV6-1 and TRBJ1-2, and TRBD1 aligns with 7 junction nucleotides. The DNA sequence is as follows: TGTGCCAGCAGTGAACGCGGACAGGCCCAGTGGTCCGGCTACACCTTC. It codes for CASSERGQAQWSGYTF.